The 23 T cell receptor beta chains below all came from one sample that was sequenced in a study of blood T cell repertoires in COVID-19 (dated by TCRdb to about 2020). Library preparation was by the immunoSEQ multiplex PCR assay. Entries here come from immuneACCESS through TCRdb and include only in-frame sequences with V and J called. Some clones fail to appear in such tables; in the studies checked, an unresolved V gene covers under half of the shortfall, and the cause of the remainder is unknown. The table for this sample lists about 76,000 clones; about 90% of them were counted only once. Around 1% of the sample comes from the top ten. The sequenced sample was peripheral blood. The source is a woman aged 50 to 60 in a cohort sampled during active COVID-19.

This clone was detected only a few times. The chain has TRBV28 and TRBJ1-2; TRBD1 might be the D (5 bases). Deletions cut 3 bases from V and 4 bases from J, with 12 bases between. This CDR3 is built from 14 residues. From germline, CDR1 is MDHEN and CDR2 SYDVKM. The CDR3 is CASSLVTATYGYTF. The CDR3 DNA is TGTGCCAGCAGTTTGGTGACAGCAACCTATGGCTACACCTTC.

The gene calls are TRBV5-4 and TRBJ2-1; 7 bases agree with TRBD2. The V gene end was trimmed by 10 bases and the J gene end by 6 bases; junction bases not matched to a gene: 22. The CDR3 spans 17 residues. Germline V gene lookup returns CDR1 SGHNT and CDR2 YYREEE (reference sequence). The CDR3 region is CAASSPGGQTSFNEQFF. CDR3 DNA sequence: TGTGCCGCTAGCTCCCCGGGTGGCCAGACTAGCTTCAATGAGCAGTTCTTC.

DNA of the CDR3: TGTGCCAGCAGCTTGATCGGGCCTAGGGGGAACACCGGGGAGCTGTTTTTT. Protein product: CASSLIGPRGNTGELFF. The V and J genes are TRBV7-6 and TRBJ2-2; weak D call: TRBD1 (5 bases). Germline lookup yields CDR1 SGHVS and CDR2 FNYEAQ. The CDR3 sequence is 17 residues long. The V gene lost 3 bases and the J gene lost 1 base, with 15 bases spanning the gap.

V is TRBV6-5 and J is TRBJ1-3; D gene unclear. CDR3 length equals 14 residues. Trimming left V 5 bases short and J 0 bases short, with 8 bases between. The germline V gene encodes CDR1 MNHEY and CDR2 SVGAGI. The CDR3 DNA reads TGTGCCAGCAGTCCTAGTCTCTCTGGAAACACCATATATTTT. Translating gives CASSPSLSGNTIYF.

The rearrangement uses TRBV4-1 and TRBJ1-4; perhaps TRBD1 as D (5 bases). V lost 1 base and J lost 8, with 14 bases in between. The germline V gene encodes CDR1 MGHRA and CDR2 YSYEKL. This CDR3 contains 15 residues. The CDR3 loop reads CASSQGGAMGEKLFF. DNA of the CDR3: TGCGCCAGCAGCCAAGGCGGGGCTATGGGGGAAAAACTGTTTTTT.

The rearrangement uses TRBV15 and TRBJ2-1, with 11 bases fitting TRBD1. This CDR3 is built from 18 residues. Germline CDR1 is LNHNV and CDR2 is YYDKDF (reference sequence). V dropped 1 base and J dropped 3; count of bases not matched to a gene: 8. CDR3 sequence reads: CATSRGLPGQGGYNEQFF. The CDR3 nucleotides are TGTGCCACCAGCAGAGGGCTACCGGGACAGGGGGGCTACAATGAGCAGTTCTTC.

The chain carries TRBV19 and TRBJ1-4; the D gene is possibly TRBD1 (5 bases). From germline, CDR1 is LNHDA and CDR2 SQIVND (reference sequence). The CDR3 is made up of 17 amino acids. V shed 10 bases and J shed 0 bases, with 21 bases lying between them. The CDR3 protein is CATTRGSRISTNEKLFF. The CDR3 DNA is TGTGCCACCACAAGGGGCTCAAGGATCTCAACTAATGAAAAACTGTTTTTT.

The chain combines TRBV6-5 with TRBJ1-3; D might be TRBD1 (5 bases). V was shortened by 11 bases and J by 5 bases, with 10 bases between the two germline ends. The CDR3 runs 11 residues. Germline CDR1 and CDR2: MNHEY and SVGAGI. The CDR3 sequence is CASRGRNTIYF. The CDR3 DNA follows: TGTGCCTCCCGGGGGAGAAACACCATATATTTT.

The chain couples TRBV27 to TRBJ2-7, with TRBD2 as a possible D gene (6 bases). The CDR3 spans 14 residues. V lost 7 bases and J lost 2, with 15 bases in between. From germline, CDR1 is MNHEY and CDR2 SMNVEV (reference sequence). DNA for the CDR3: TGTGCCAGCACCCCAGGAGGGAAACCCTACGAGCAGTACTTC. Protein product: CASTPGGKPYEQYF.

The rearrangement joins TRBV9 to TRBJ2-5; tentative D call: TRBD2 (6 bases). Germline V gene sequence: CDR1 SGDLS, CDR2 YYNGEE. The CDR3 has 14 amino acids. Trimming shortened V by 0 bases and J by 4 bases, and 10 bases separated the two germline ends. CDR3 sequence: CASSVAGAGETQYF. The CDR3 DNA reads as TGTGCCAGCAGCGTAGCTGGAGCGGGAGAGACCCAGTACTTC. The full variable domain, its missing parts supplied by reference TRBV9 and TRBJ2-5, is DSGVTQTPKHLITATGQRVTLRCSPRSGDLSVYWYQQSLDQGLQFLIQYYNGEERAKGNILERFSAQQFPDLHSELNLSSLELGDSALYFCASSVAGAGETQYFGPGTRLLVL.

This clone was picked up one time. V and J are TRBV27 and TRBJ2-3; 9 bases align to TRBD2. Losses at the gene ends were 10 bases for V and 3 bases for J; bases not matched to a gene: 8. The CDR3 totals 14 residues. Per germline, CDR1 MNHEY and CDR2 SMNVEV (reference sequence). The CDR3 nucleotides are TGTGCCACCCGAGCGGGAGGTGGAACAGATACGCAGTATTTT. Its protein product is CATRAGGGTDTQYF.

CDR3 DNA sequence: TGCGCCAGCAGTGAGTTAGAGAACACCGGGGAGCTGTTTTTT. It encodes CASSELENTGELFF. V and J are TRBV10-1 and TRBJ2-2, with no clear D. This CDR3 contains 14 residues. V dropped 1 base and J dropped 1 base, with 4 bases sitting between them. The V gene's germline CDR1 is WNHNN and CDR2 SYGVQD (reference sequence).

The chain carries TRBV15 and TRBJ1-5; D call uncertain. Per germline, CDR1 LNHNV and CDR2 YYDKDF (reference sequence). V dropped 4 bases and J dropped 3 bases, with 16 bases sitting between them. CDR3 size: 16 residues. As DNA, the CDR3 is TGTGCCACCAGCACTCGGCTAGCAGGCCCCAATCAGCCCCAGCATTTT. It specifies CATSTRLAGPNQPQHF.

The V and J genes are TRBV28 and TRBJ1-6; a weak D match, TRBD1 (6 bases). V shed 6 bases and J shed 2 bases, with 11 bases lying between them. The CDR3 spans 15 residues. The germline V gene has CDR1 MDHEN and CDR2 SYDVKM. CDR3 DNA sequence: TGTGCCAGCAGAGGGGGTGCGACCTATAATTCACCCCTCCACTTT. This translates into CASRGGATYNSPLHF.

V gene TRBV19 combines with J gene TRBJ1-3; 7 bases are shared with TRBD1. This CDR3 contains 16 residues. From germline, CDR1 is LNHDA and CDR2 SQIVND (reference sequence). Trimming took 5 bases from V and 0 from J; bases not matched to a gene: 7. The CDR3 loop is CASSFWDSSSGNTIYF. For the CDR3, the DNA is TGTGCCAGTAGTTTCTGGGACAGCAGCTCTGGAAACACCATATATTTT.

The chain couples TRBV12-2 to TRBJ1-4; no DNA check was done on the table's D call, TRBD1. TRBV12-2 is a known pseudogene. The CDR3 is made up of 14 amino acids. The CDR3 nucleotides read TGTGCAAGTCGCTATCAGTTAACTAATGAAAAACTGTTTTTT. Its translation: CASRYQLTNEKLFF.

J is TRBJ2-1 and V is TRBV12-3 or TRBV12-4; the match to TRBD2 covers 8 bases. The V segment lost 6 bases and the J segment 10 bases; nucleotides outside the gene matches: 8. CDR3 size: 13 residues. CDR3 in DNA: TGTGCCAGCAGCCTAGCTCTAGCGGGCGAGCAGTTCTTC. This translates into CASSLALAGEQFF.

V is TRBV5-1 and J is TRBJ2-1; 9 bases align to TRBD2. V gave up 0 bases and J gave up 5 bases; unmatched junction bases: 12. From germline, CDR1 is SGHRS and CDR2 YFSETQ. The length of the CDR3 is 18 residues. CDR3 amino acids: CASSLVSSGEPANNEQFF. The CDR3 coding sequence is TGCGCCAGCAGCTTGGTTTCTAGCGGGGAACCGGCCAACAATGAGCAGTTCTTC.

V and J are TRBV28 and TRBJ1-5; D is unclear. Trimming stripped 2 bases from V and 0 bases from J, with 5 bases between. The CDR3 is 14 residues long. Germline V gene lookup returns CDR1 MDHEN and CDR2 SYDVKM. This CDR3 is CASSLRHSNQPQHF. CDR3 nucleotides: TGTGCCAGCAGTTTAAGACATAGCAATCAGCCCCAGCATTTT.

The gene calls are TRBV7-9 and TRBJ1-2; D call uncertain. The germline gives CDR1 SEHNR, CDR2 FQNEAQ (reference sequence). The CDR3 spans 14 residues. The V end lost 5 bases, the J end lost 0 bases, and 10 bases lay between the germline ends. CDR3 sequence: CASSLLETNYGYTF. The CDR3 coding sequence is TGTGCCAGCAGCCTCTTAGAGACTAACTATGGCTACACCTTC. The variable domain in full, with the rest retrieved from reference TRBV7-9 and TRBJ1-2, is DTGVSQNPRHKITKRGQNVTFRCDPISEHNRLYWYRQTLGQGPEFLTYFQNEAQLEKSRLLSDRFSAERPKGSFSTLEIQRTEQGDSAMYLCASSLLETNYGYTFGSGTRLTVV.

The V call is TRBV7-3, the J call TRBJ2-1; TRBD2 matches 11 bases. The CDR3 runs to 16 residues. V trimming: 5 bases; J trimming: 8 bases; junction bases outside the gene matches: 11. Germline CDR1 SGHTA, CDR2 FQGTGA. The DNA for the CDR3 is TGTGCCAGCAGCCCCAGAACTAGCGGGAGAAGGCATGAGCAGTTCTTC. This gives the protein CASSPRTSGRRHEQFF.

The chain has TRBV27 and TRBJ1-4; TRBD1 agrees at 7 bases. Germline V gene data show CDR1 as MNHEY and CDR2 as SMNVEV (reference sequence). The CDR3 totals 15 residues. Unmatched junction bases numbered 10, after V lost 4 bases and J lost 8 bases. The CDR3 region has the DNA TGTGCCAGCAGTTCGAACCTCAGGGGGAAAGAAAAACTGTTTTTT. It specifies CASSSNLRGKEKLFF.

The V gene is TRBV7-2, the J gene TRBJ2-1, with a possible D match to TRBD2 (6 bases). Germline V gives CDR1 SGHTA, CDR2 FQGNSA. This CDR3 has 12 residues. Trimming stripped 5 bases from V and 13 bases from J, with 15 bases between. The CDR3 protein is CASSETGTFQFF. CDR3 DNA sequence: TGTGCCAGCAGCGAGACCGGGACTTTTCAGTTCTTC. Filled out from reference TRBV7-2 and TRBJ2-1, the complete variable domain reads GAGVSQSPSNKVTEKGKDVELRCDPISGHTALYWYRQSLGQGLEFLIYFQGNSAPDKSGLPSDRFSAERTGGSVSTLTIQRTQQEDSAVYLCASSETGTFQFFGPGTRLTVL.